These T cell receptor beta chains were read from a single sample in a study of blood T cell repertoires in COVID-19. Using immunoSEQ multiplex PCR, the repertoire was profiled, and TCRdb retains in-frame clones only, with some absent. The repertoire holds roughly 260,000 clones, with about 91% as singletons. Sequences were obtained from PBMCs or T cells enriched from blood (not recorded which). These receptors were taken from a woman aged 25 to 45 with acute COVID-19. Both conserved end residues are trimmed from each CDR3.

j_call	v_call	cdr3_aa
TRBJ1-5	TRBV5-4	ASSLGGGNQPQH
TRBJ1-6	TRBV27	ASSLGGAGSPLH
TRBJ1-4	TRBV9	ASSVNGGGGEKLF
TRBJ2-2	TRBV4-1	ASTLEVANTGELF
TRBJ1-2	TRBV7-6	ASSSGRANYGYT
TRBJ1-4	TRBV28	ASSKPLGSNEKLF
TRBJ2-7	TRBV4-1	ASSQGRGNAYEQY
TRBJ1-2	TRBV30	AWSPTDRDGYT
TRBJ1-3	TRBV18	ASSPHRNTIY
TRBJ1-2	TRBV5-1	ASSQTGVDGYT
TRBJ1-4	TRBV19	ASSISGINEKLF
TRBJ1-5	TRBV6-1	ASSVVRGHSNQPQH
TRBJ1-1	TRBV6-1	ASSAWTDPIKNTEAF
TRBJ2-1	TRBV10-3	AISESFEGEQF
TRBJ1-1	TRBV12-3/TRBV12-4	ASSPLGLGTAF
TRBJ1-5	TRBV7-2	ASSLDSYNQPQH
TRBJ2-7	TRBV3-1/TRBV3-2	ASSQGTKRGWDWTYEQY
TRBJ2-1	TRBV5-1	ASSLRTSGGPSSYNEQF
TRBJ1-1	TRBV5-4	ASSLGGPFANTEAF
TRBJ2-2	TRBV11-2	ASSEQGTGELF
TRBJ1-2	TRBV13	ASSSTGGKDYGYT
TRBJ1-5	TRBV2	ASSREASNQPQH
TRBJ2-5	TRBV12-3/TRBV12-4	ASSLGLQETQY
TRBJ2-5	TRBV3-1/TRBV3-2	ASSHGHSYQETQY
TRBJ1-1	TRBV4-1	ASSRVGTEAEAF
TRBJ1-2	TRBV30	AWSVPHLRQGGNYGYT
TRBJ2-1	TRBV9	ASSVGGYEQF
TRBJ2-1	TRBV5-1	ASSLLSDSTYNEQF
TRBJ1-6	TRBV13	ASSSMSHTSSYNSPLH
TRBJ1-6	TRBV2	ASRNLDRESSPLH
TRBJ1-1	TRBV28	ASSAPEQPKAF
TRBJ2-5	TRBV19	ASSMILAGGPETQY
TRBJ1-2	TRBV5-8	ASSMGDRGRGSYGYT
TRBJ2-4	TRBV6-2/TRBV6-3	ASSVTGLAKNIQY
TRBJ2-2	TRBV2	ASMTGLVDTGELF
TRBJ1-1	TRBV19	ASSTGTQNTEAF
TRBJ2-3	TRBV19	ASSIRPEVFADTQY
TRBJ2-7	TRBV3-1/TRBV3-2	ASSQTGLYEQY
TRBJ2-7	TRBV12-3/TRBV12-4	ASSWDYIYEQY
TRBJ2-3	TRBV7-2	ASSPLTGGVDTQY
TRBJ1-2	TRBV12-3/TRBV12-4	ASSSREGYGYT
TRBJ1-2	TRBV19	ASRVGTANYGYT
TRBJ2-7	TRBV5-8	ASSLSWTGESEQY
TRBJ1-5	TRBV5-6	ASSPWTGVNQPQH
TRBJ1-5	TRBV5-1	ASSLTGGGQPQH
TRBJ2-3	TRBV7-6	ASKLSDYTDTQY
TRBJ2-2	TRBV9	ASSVGLALGELF
TRBJ2-7	TRBV10-3	AISESVEGDQIRYEQY
TRBJ2-5	TRBV6-2/TRBV6-3	ASSHLTGTSQETQY
TRBJ1-6	TRBV25-1	ASSEYENSPLH
TRBJ2-5	TRBV18	ASSPFDRAGGETQY
TRBJ2-5	TRBV6-5	AIPTGQGQETQY
TRBJ2-1	TRBV15	ATSRDSPLTSGFYNEQF
TRBJ2-1	TRBV27	ASSFTSGGPYNEQF
TRBJ1-2	TRBV19	ASSTDPRGYGYT
TRBJ2-7	TRBV6-2/TRBV6-3	ASSLYGGEQY
TRBJ1-1	TRBV5-6	ASSLAGTPTEAF
TRBJ1-1	TRBV6-1	ASSDMGGAEAF
TRBJ2-2	TRBV5-1	ASSPSFGELF
TRBJ2-1	TRBV5-1	ASSYSGTGNEQF